The 32 T cell receptor beta chains reported below all come from one sample, sequenced in a study of T-cell reconstitution after alpha-beta-depleted transplantation in children (dated by TCRdb to the mid-2010s). Library preparation was by PCR. The reads were generated on an Illumina HiSeq 2500. TCR libraries were prepared with molecular barcoding, using unique molecular identifiers to normalize TCRbeta repertoire quantification. TCRdb's own reprocessing of the public reads used fastp at Q25 and MiXCR and kept productive beta chains. Each CDR3 protein gets just one entry, which takes the most common genes and DNA from the rows behind it. Within this sample are around 300,000 distinct CDR3 sequences, with 23% of them counted one time only. The biggest ten clones account for approximately 11% of the sample. This specimen's treatment or condition label, interpreted: allogeneic hematopoietic cell transplantation with graft depleted of TCRalphabeta T cells and CD19 B cells.

Sequenced here: PBMCs, mostly from graft donor cells, sampled 180 days after TCRalphabeta/CD19-depleted stem cell transplant. Receptor source: a male patient between 10 and 17 years old who had a stem cell transplant for acute lymphoblastic leukemia, so the T cells may come from the graft donor.

V gene TRBV29-1 combines with J gene TRBJ2-1; D remains ambiguous. The length of the CDR3 is 10 residues. Germline lookup yields CDR1 SQVTM and CDR2 ANQGSEA. V shed 3 bases and J shed 6 bases, with 3 bases lying between them. This chain's CDR3 is CSVDFNEQFF. CDR3 DNA sequence: TGCAGCGTTGACTTCAATGAGCAGTTCTTC.

The rearrangement uses TRBV10-2 and TRBJ1-2; D is ambiguous. Germline V gene lookup returns CDR1 WSHSY and CDR2 SAAADI. The ends were cut back, 4 bases at V and 5 bases at J, with 5 bases in the middle. This CDR3 has 11 residues. The CDR3 sequence is CASSVQYGYTF. The CDR3 DNA reads as TGCGCCAGCAGTGTCCAGTATGGCTACACCTTC.

The chain recombines TRBV9 with TRBJ1-1; D remains ambiguous. CDR3 length equals 14 residues. From germline, CDR1 is SGDLS and CDR2 YYNGEE. Trimming took off 2 bases at V and 0 bases at J, with 8 bases between the two ends. CDR3 protein: CASSVRHLNTEAFF. DNA for the CDR3: TGTGCCAGCAGCGTCCGACACCTGAACACTGAAGCTTTCTTT.

This clonotype was detected many times. In DNA, the CDR3 is TGTGCCAGCAGCGACGGGACTAGCGGAAGCACAGATACGCAGTATTTT. Its translation is CASSDGTSGSTDTQYF. The chain recombines TRBV4-2 with TRBJ2-3; TRBD2 agrees at 11 bases. V lost 5 bases, J lost 0 bases, and 4 bases stayed unmatched. There are 16 residues in the CDR3. Germline lookup yields CDR1 LGHNA and CDR2 YNFKEQ.

This clonotype appeared a few times. This chain joins TRBV20-1 and TRBJ2-2; 11 bases are a match to TRBD2. The CDR3 is made up of 18 amino acids. V was pared by 0 bases and J by 0 bases, with 6 bases of the junction left unmatched. In germline, CDR1 is DFQATT, CDR2 SNEGSKA (reference sequence). CDR3 loop: CSAREPGLADPNTGELFF. The CDR3 DNA is TGCAGTGCTAGAGAACCGGGACTAGCGGACCCGAACACCGGGGAGCTGTTTTTT.

This clonotype occurred many times. The rearrangement links TRBV29-1 to TRBJ1-3; D may be TRBD1 (5 bases). V was pared by 7 bases and J by 0 bases, with 7 bases between. The V gene's germline CDR1 is SQVTM and CDR2 ANQGSEA. The CDR3 spans 12 residues. The CDR3 DNA follows: TGCAGCGGAGGGACCTCTGGAAACACCATATATTTT. Protein sequence: CSGGTSGNTIYF.

J is TRBJ1-2 and V is TRBV11-2, with 9 positions matching TRBD1. J gave up 2 bases and V 5 bases, and 6 bases lay outside the gene matches. The CDR3 extends over 15 amino acids. Germline-derived CDR1 and CDR2 are SGHAT and FQNNGV. CDR3 DNA sequence: TGTGCCAGCAGCACTGACAGGGGGGAGAACTATGGCTACACCTTC. Translation: CASSTDRGENYGYTF.

Note on this clonotype: Compared with germline, one end of the junction differs, possibly owing to a read error. The chain has TRBV12-3 or TRBV12-4 and TRBJ1-5; D is possibly TRBD1 (5 bases). The CDR3 runs 17 residues. This CDR3 is CVSSLTTGTYSNQPQHF. The CDR3 bases are TGTGTCAGCAGTTTAACAACAGGCACCTATAGCAATCAGCCCCAGCATTTT.

This chain joins TRBV6-2 or TRBV6-3 and TRBJ2-7, with 12 bases lining up with TRBD2. The CDR3 has 14 amino acids. The germline CDR1 and CDR2 sequences are MNHEY and SVGEGT. The V segment lost 6 bases and the J segment 4 bases; nucleotides outside the gene matches: 4. CDR3 bases: TGTGCCAGCAGGGGACTAGCGGGTCGATACGAGCAGTACTTC. Translated, it gives CASRGLAGRYEQYF.

This clonotype was counted only a few times. The V and J genes are TRBV18 and TRBJ2-1; TRBD1 might be the D (6 bases). V shed 6 bases and J shed 0 bases, with 15 bases lying between them. Germline V gene sequence: CDR1 KGHSH, CDR2 LQKENI. The CDR3 has 16 residues. CDR3 protein: CASSPSDSGSYNEQFF. The CDR3 DNA is TGTGCCAGCTCCCCCTCGGACAGTGGCTCCTACAATGAGCAGTTCTTC.

The V gene is TRBV4-2, the J gene TRBJ2-1, with 11 bases aligning to TRBD2. Trimming removed 7 bases from V and 4 bases from J; junction bases left unmatched: 6. Germline values: CDR1 LGHNA, CDR2 YNFKEQ. The CDR3 contains 15 residues. The CDR3 DNA sequence: TGTGCCAGCACCCCAGGGACTAGCGGTTACAATGAGCAGTTCTTC. Encoded protein: CASTPGTSGYNEQFF.

V and J are TRBV7-9 and TRBJ2-5; the D gene is possibly TRBD2 (7 bases). Trimming pared 5 bases from V and 3 bases from J, leaving 13 bases between. From germline, CDR1 is SEHNR and CDR2 FQNEAQ (reference sequence). The CDR3 consists of 14 residues. The CDR3 coding sequence is TGTGCCAGCAGCCGCGCGGGGGCGGAAGAGACCCAGTACTTC. This sequence encodes CASSRAGAEETQYF.

This clonotype was picked up a small number of times. This chain joins TRBV24-1 and TRBJ2-3, with TRBD1 as a possible D gene (7 bases). This CDR3 is 15 amino acids long. Germline values: CDR1 KGHDR, CDR2 SFDVKD. Trimming left V 9 bases short and J 6 bases short, with 21 bases between. CDR3 amino acids: CATAAGGIKMDTQYF. CDR3 coding DNA: TGTGCCACCGCGGCAGGGGGGATCAAGATGGATACGCAGTATTTT.

This clonotype was seen repeatedly, ten times or more. The V and J genes are TRBV12-3 or TRBV12-4 and TRBJ2-7; TRBD1 agrees at 7 bases. V gave up 3 bases and J gave up 3 bases; unmatched junction bases: 5. This CDR3 spans 14 amino acids. The CDR3 region is CASSLTGKNYEQYF. Written as DNA, the CDR3 is TGTGCCAGCAGTTTGACAGGGAAAAACTACGAGCAGTACTTC.

The chain joins TRBV14 to TRBJ2-7, with D uncertain. V gave up 2 bases and J gave up 3 bases, with 8 bases separating them. The germline gives CDR1 SGHDN, CDR2 FVKESK. The CDR3 is 13 amino acids. The CDR3 nucleotides are TGTGCCAGCAGCCAATTCGTCGGCTACGAGCAGTACTTC. Translation: CASSQFVGYEQYF.

This clonotype has only a few counts. CDR3 nucleotide sequence: TGTGCCAGCAGCCCGCAACTAGCGGGAGTGATGGAGCAGTACTTC. Its protein product is CASSPQLAGVMEQYF. The V and J genes are TRBV3-1 and TRBJ2-7, with 11 bases fitting TRBD2. Per germline, CDR1 LGHDT and CDR2 YNNKEL (reference sequence). The V segment lost 4 bases and the J segment 7 bases; nucleotides outside the gene matches: 9. The CDR3 totals 15 residues.

CDR3 protein: CASSVLGNTEAFF. The CDR3 region has the DNA TGCGCCAGCAGCGTTTTGGGGAACACTGAAGCTTTCTTT. This rearrangement joins TRBV5-1 to TRBJ1-1; D is undetermined. Between the trimmed V and J ends, which lost 4 bases and 1 base, there was a span of 8 bases. The CDR3 runs to 13 residues. The germline CDR1 and CDR2 sequences are SGHRS and YFSETQ. Together with reference TRBV5-1 and TRBJ1-1, the CDR3 gives the full variable domain: KAGVTQTPRYLIKTRGQQVTLSCSPISGHRSVSWYQQTPGQGLQFLFEYFSETQRNKGNFPGRFSGRQFSNSRSEMNVSTLELGDSALYLCASSVLGNTEAFFGQGTRLTVV.

The CDR3 loop is CASSQAQPGQGIWNYGYTF. For the CDR3, the DNA is TGCGCCAGCAGTCAAGCACAACCGGGACAGGGTATCTGGAACTATGGCTACACCTTC. The genes are TRBV5-1 and TRBJ1-2, with 9 bases that match TRBD1. The V gene's germline CDR1 is SGHRS and CDR2 YFSETQ. Germline trimming cut 5 bases from V and 2 bases from J; bases unmatched to any gene: 19. The CDR3 runs to 19 residues.

The chain has TRBV27 and TRBJ1-2; no clear D. This CDR3 contains 15 residues. Germline V gene lookup returns CDR1 MNHEY and CDR2 SMNVEV (reference sequence). Deletions cut 2 bases from V and 3 bases from J, with 13 bases between. CDR3 sequence: CASSLAGKFHYGYTF. The CDR3 DNA reads as TGTGCCAGCAGTTTAGCTGGCAAATTCCACTATGGCTACACCTTC.

The V call is TRBV9, the J call TRBJ2-1, with D perhaps assigned TRBD1 or TRBD2 (5 bases each). Germline CDR1 reads SGDLS; CDR2 reads YYNGEE. This CDR3 is 15 amino acids long. Deletions cut 1 base from V and 6 bases from J, with 14 bases between. The CDR3 loop reads CASSVHGEGVNEQFF. CDR3 bases: TGTGCCAGCAGCGTACACGGGGAAGGGGTCAATGAGCAGTTCTTC.

This clonotype was observed a few times. This rearrangement joins TRBV20-1 to TRBJ2-5; TRBD2 agrees at 10 bases. The CDR3 is 16 amino acids. V lost 1 base, J lost 1 base, and 6 bases stayed unmatched. The V gene's germline CDR1 is DFQATT and CDR2 SNEGSKA (reference sequence). As DNA, the CDR3 is TGCAGTGCTAGAGCTAGGTCTAGCGGGAGCCAAGAGACCCAGTACTTC. It translates to CSARARSSGSQETQYF.

This clonotype was counted between two and nine times. The chain recombines TRBV4-1 with TRBJ1-1; D call uncertain. This CDR3 is 14 amino acids long. The germline gives CDR1 MGHRA, CDR2 YSYEKL. Trimming removed 1 base at V and 1 base at J, with 7 bases between. In nucleotides, the CDR3 is TGCGCCAGCAGCCAAGTCTGGGAGAACACTGAAGCTTTCTTT. Protein sequence: CASSQVWENTEAFF.

This clonotype was recorded a few times. The chain links TRBV6-2 or TRBV6-3 to TRBJ2-1; 7 nucleotides line up with TRBD2. This CDR3 has 14 amino acids. Trimming at V came to 7 bases and at J to 6 bases, leaving 9 bases not matched to a gene. Germline V CDR1 and CDR2: MNHEY, SVGEGT. The DNA for the CDR3 is TGTGCCAGCACCAAAAGCGGGAAGGGCAATGAGCAGTTCTTC. It encodes CASTKSGKGNEQFF.

The chain uses TRBV3-1 and TRBJ2-5; D is undetermined. Germline V lookup: CDR1 LGHDT, CDR2 YNNKEL (reference sequence). The CDR3 runs 13 residues. Trimming stripped 3 bases from V and 5 bases from J, with 10 bases between. The CDR3 DNA is TGTGCCAGCAGCCAGGGCTACGGGGAGACCCAGTACTTC. Translation gives CASSQGYGETQYF.

The genes are TRBV12-3 or TRBV12-4 and TRBJ2-3; 13 bases fit TRBD2. This CDR3 comprises 15 residues. V shed 7 bases and J 5 bases; nucleotides not matched to a gene: 6. The CDR3 DNA reads as TGTGCCAGCACCGGACTAGCGGGAGCGATAGATACGCAGTATTTT. It is translated as CASTGLAGAIDTQYF.

The chain recombines TRBV12-3 or TRBV12-4 with TRBJ2-7; either TRBD1 or TRBD2 may supply D (6 bases each). Trimming shortened V by 6 bases and J by 7 bases, and 19 bases separated the two germline ends. CDR3 length: 14 residues. This chain's CDR3 is CASSQGPHGGEQYF. DNA for the CDR3: TGTGCCAGCAGCCAGGGGCCCCACGGGGGAGAGCAGTACTTC.

V is TRBV4-1 and J is TRBJ2-1; 13 bases match TRBD2. The CDR3 has 17 residues. The germline gives CDR1 MGHRA, CDR2 YSYEKL. V lost 4 bases and J lost 5; bases outside the gene matches: 8. CDR3 sequence reads: CASSLRTSGSLDNEQFF. DNA for the CDR3: TGCGCCAGCAGCCTCAGGACTAGCGGGAGCCTAGACAATGAGCAGTTCTTC.

This clonotype was counted between two and nine times. The chain joins TRBV6-1 to TRBJ2-7; D remains ambiguous. The germline gives CDR1 MNHNS, CDR2 SASEGT. Deletions cut 7 bases from V and 0 bases from J, with 7 bases between. There are 12 residues in the CDR3. CDR3 protein: CASTETSYEQYF. CDR3 nucleotide sequence: TGTGCCAGCACAGAAACCTCCTACGAGCAGTACTTC.

Only a few counts were recorded for this clonotype. The chain links TRBV9 to TRBJ2-5; 12 bases align to TRBD2. The CDR3 runs to 16 residues. CDR1 and CDR2 from the germline V gene are SGDLS and YYNGEE. V lost 3 bases, J lost 4 bases, and 7 bases stayed unmatched. The CDR3 nucleotides read TGTGCCAGCAGCGCCCCGACTAGCGGGAGAGGAGAGACCCAGTACTTC. It yields the protein CASSAPTSGRGETQYF.

This clonotype was detected only a few times. The chain couples TRBV3-1 to TRBJ2-7; D tentatively reads TRBD1 or TRBD2 (5 bases each). Germline loops: CDR1 LGHDT, CDR2 YNNKEL (reference sequence). CDR3 length: 16 amino acids. The V gene lost 2 bases and the J gene lost 2 bases, with 16 bases spanning the gap. This CDR3 is CASSQLAPGSPYEQYF. The CDR3 DNA follows: TGTGCCAGCAGCCAATTAGCACCAGGGAGTCCCTACGAGCAGTACTTC.

This chain connects TRBV7-9 to TRBJ2-1, with a tentative D call TRBD1 (6 bases). This CDR3 is built from 13 residues. The V gene's germline CDR1 is SEHNR and CDR2 FQNEAQ (reference sequence). Trimming removed 5 bases from V and 7 bases from J, with 12 bases in between. CDR3 region: CASSPTDRNEQFF. Written as DNA, the CDR3 is TGTGCCAGCAGCCCGACTGACAGGAATGAGCAGTTCTTC.

This clonotype was observed many times. This sequence joins TRBV9 and TRBJ1-5, with D perhaps matching TRBD1 (6 bases). The V gene's germline CDR1 is SGDLS and CDR2 YYNGEE. The V end was cut by 3 bases, the J end by 4 bases, with 17 bases between. The CDR3 loop spans 16 amino acids. The CDR3: CASSATDSGTNQPQHF. The DNA for the CDR3 is TGTGCCAGCAGCGCCACGGACAGCGGGACTAATCAGCCCCAGCATTTT.